The 22 T cell receptor beta chains listed next were all sequenced from one sample in a study of shared clonotypes between healthy human individuals. Naive CD8 cells were CD45RO-negative, positively selected for CCR7, excluding terminally differentiated effector memory CD45RA+ cells. The assay was immunoSEQ multiplex PCR, and TCRdb's table has in-frame clones only and misses some. Of some 1,900,000 clones listed, roughly 95% are singletons. The sequencing input was naive CD8+ T cells sorted from blood. These receptors all come from a man aged 18-30 years in good health.

Concerning this clone: At the DNA level, this CDR3 is encoded by other sequences in the same sample as well. V is TRBV5-1 and J is TRBJ2-1; D not certain. Trimming removed 0 bases from V and 6 bases from J, with 4 bases in between. From germline, CDR1 is SGHRS and CDR2 YFSETQ. The CDR3 runs to 12 residues. The CDR3 reads CASSLGVNEQFF. The DNA for the CDR3 is TGCGCCAGCAGCTTGGGGGTCAATGAGCAGTTCTTC.

V gene TRBV6-1 combines with J gene TRBJ1-2, with D unclear. Germline V lookup: CDR1 MNHNS, CDR2 SASEGT. This CDR3 is 14 amino acids long. Trimming pared 2 bases from V and 1 base from J, leaving 8 bases between. CDR3 bases: TGTGCCAGCAGTGAATTTGTGAATAACTATGGCTACACCTTC. Protein product: CASSEFVNNYGYTF.

J is TRBJ2-1 and V is TRBV2; D remains ambiguous. The CDR3 is 16 residues long. The germline gives CDR1 SNHLY, CDR2 FYNNEI. Between the trimmed V and J ends, which lost 1 base and 0 bases, there was a span of 10 bases. The CDR3 is CASSEVTAGSYNEQFF. The CDR3 region has the DNA TGTGCCAGCAGTGAAGTCACGGCCGGCTCCTACAATGAGCAGTTCTTC. The variable domain in full, with the rest retrieved from reference TRBV2 and TRBJ2-1, is EPEVTQTPSHQVTQMGQEVILRCVPISNHLYFYWYRQILGQKVEFLVSFYNNEISEKSEIFDDQFSVERPDGSNFTLKIRSTKLEDSAMYFCASSEVTAGSYNEQFFGPGTRLTVL.

This clone was observed a few times. V usage is TRBV20-1 and J usage is TRBJ1-2, with D maybe TRBD1 (5 bases). The CDR3 spans 11 residues. Trimming took off 5 bases at V and 6 bases at J, with 10 bases between the two ends. Germline V gene data show CDR1 as DFQATT and CDR2 as SNEGSKA (reference sequence). The CDR3 sequence is CSAPRGNGYTF. The CDR3 DNA follows: TGCAGTGCTCCAAGGGGAAATGGCTACACCTTC.

Only one count was recorded for this clone. The chain is built from TRBV7-2 and TRBJ2-1, with 10 nucleotides matching TRBD2. The junction had 5 bases not matched to a gene; V was cut back by 5 bases and J by 4 bases. The CDR3 totals 15 residues. From germline, CDR1 is SGHTA and CDR2 FQGNSA. The CDR3 coding sequence is TGTGCCAGCAGCCACGGACTAGCGGCTTACAATGAGCAGTTCTTC. Its protein is CASSHGLAAYNEQFF.

The rearrangement links TRBV6-5 to TRBJ1-2; D not resolved. V gave up 2 bases and J gave up 3 bases, with 10 bases separating them. CDR1 is MNHEY, CDR2 SVGAGI, per germline. The CDR3 length is 14 residues. CDR3 DNA sequence: TGTGCCAGCAGTTACGGCAGCTGGGACTATGGCTACACCTTC. Protein sequence: CASSYGSWDYGYTF.

This sequence joins TRBV10-2 and TRBJ1-1; TRBD1 matches 10 bases. The V and J ends lost 3 bases and 11 bases, in that order; junction bases with no gene match: 12. Germline V gene data show CDR1 as WSHSY and CDR2 as SAAADI. The CDR3 loop spans 15 amino acids. CDR3 in amino acids: CASSDFSTGGARAFF. The CDR3 DNA reads TGCGCCAGCAGTGATTTCTCGACAGGGGGCGCGAGGGCTTTCTTT.

This clone appeared a single time. This sequence joins TRBV4-3 and TRBJ2-7; 12 nucleotides agree with TRBD2. V dropped 8 bases and J dropped 4; count of bases not matched to a gene: 6. CDR1 is LGHNA, CDR2 YSLEER, per germline. The CDR3 has 14 residues. The CDR3 sequence: CASAFGLAGYEQYF. The CDR3 DNA is TGCGCCAGCGCCTTCGGACTAGCGGGATACGAGCAGTACTTC.

The V call is TRBV9, the J call TRBJ2-2; 11 bases are shared with TRBD1. The germline V gene has CDR1 SGDLS and CDR2 YYNGEE. With V trimmed by 3 bases and J by 5 bases, 6 bases remained unmatched. CDR3 length: 16 residues. The CDR3 nucleotides read TGTGCCAGCAGCGATTGGGACAGGGGGATAACCGGGGAGCTGTTTTTT. This codes for CASSDWDRGITGELFF.

This clone occurred once. V usage is TRBV4-2 and J usage is TRBJ1-2; D is perhaps TRBD1 (6 bases). CDR3 length: 14 residues. The V and J ends lost 0 bases and 6 bases respectively, with 11 bases between them. The germline gives CDR1 LGHNA, CDR2 YNFKEQ. The CDR3 reads CASSQEYREDGYTF. CDR3 DNA sequence: TGTGCCAGCAGCCAAGAATACAGGGAAGATGGCTACACCTTC.

The genes are TRBV9 and TRBJ2-7, with unresolved D. Per germline, CDR1 SGDLS and CDR2 YYNGEE. Trimming pared 3 bases from V and 3 bases from J, leaving 10 bases between. The CDR3 length is 13 residues. The CDR3 DNA follows: TGTGCCAGCAGCGCATCATGGGGCTACGAGCAGTACTTC. Its protein product is CASSASWGYEQYF.

The chain is built from TRBV5-6 and TRBJ2-5; 9 bases fit TRBD1. Near its end, the DNA agrees better with TRBJ2-7, so the J call may be wrong. The length of the CDR3 is 15 residues. Germline CDR1 SGHDT, CDR2 YYEEEE. CDR3 bases: TGTGCCAGCAGCTATTCGGGGACAGGGTACTACGAGCAGTACTTC. This encodes CASSYSGTGYYEQYF.

The chain carries TRBV28 and TRBJ2-3; 11 bases are a match to TRBD2. Germline V gene sequence: CDR1 MDHEN, CDR2 SYDVKM. The CDR3 is made up of 16 amino acids. V was clipped by 5 bases and J by 0 bases; unmatched bases: 4. The CDR3 sequence: CASSELAGVSTDTQYF. CDR3 in DNA: TGTGCCAGCAGTGAACTAGCGGGGGTGAGCACAGATACGCAGTATTTT.

Notes on this clone: Other DNA sequences in the sample encode the same CDR3. The V and J genes are TRBV5-1 and TRBJ1-1; perhaps TRBD1 as D (6 bases). Germline assignment: CDR1 SGHRS and CDR2 YFSETQ. The CDR3 length is 14 residues. Trimming cost V 2 bases and J 0 bases, with 8 bases left between them. The CDR3 nucleotides are TGCGCCAGCAGCTTCACAGGGCTGAACACTGAAGCTTTCTTT. Translating it yields CASSFTGLNTEAFF.

V and J are TRBV4-3 and TRBJ1-1; no definite D call. Germline CDR1 and CDR2: LGHNA and YSLEER. This CDR3 has 13 residues. The germline V and J ends were trimmed by 4 bases and 5 bases, with 11 bases remaining between them. DNA of the CDR3: TGCGCCAGCAGCCGAGAAGGGAGAACTGAAGCTTTCTTT. Translation gives CASSREGRTEAFF.

The CDR3 is CASSLGNRGYEQYF. CDR3 sequence (DNA): TGTGCCAGCAGCTTAGGGAACAGGGGCTACGAGCAGTACTTC. The genes are TRBV7-8 and TRBJ2-7, with 7 bases that match TRBD1. Germline V lookup: CDR1 SGHVS, CDR2 FQNEAQ. The CDR3 is 14 amino acids. V gave up 1 base and J gave up 3 bases; unmatched junction bases: 3.

The V call is TRBV6-1, the J call TRBJ1-4; D remains unclear. Germline CDR1 and CDR2: MNHNS and SASEGT. The CDR3 length is 17 residues. Trimming removed 1 base from V and 8 bases from J, with 20 bases in between. The CDR3 region is CASSEGFLEGIGEKLFF. The CDR3 DNA reads as TGTGCCAGCAGTGAAGGGTTCCTAGAGGGAATAGGAGAAAAACTGTTTTTT.

The J gene is TRBJ1-6, the V gene TRBV6-1, with D maybe TRBD1 (5 bases). This CDR3 is built from 18 residues. Germline CDR1 MNHNS, CDR2 SASEGT. Trimming took 0 bases from V and 9 from J, leaving 21 bases between them. CDR3 loop: CASSEALTSGSGGSPLHF. The CDR3 region has the DNA TGTGCCAGCAGTGAAGCGCTAACTTCAGGGTCGGGTGGTTCACCCCTCCACTTT.

The J gene is TRBJ2-3, the V gene TRBV7-9, with 7 bases matching TRBD2. In germline, CDR1 is SEHNR, CDR2 FQNEAQ (reference sequence). This CDR3 is 17 amino acids long. The V gene end was trimmed by 3 bases and the J gene end by 0 bases; junction bases not matched to a gene: 9. The CDR3 sequence: CASSFVASGPSTDTQYF. DNA of the CDR3: TGTGCCAGCAGCTTTGTGGCTAGCGGACCTAGCACAGATACGCAGTATTTT. The whole variable domain, remainder taken from reference TRBV7-9 and TRBJ2-3, is DTGVSQNPRHKITKRGQNVTFRCDPISEHNRLYWYRQTLGQGPEFLTYFQNEAQLEKSRLLSDRFSAERPKGSFSTLEIQRTEQGDSAMYLCASSFVASGPSTDTQYFGPGTRLTVL.

This chain links TRBV11-3 with TRBJ1-6; 8 bases are a match to TRBD1. Losses at the gene ends were 1 base for V and 9 bases for J; bases not matched to a gene: 5. The CDR3 sequence is 15 residues long. The germline gives CDR1 SGHNT, CDR2 YENEEA. The CDR3 loop reads CASSLAGQEVSPLHF. The CDR3 bases are TGTGCCAGCAGCTTAGCGGGACAGGAGGTTTCACCCCTCCACTTT.

The rearrangement uses TRBV6-6 and TRBJ2-7, with unresolved D. Looked up from germline, CDR1 is MNHNY and CDR2 is SVGAGI (reference sequence). The CDR3 runs to 13 residues. Trimming removed 4 bases at V and 11 bases at J, with 18 bases between. The DNA for the CDR3 is TGTGCCAGCAGTTTCAACAACGGGCCGCCGGAGTACTTC. This gives the protein CASSFNNGPPEYF.

The V call is TRBV9, the J call TRBJ1-2; perhaps TRBD1 as D (5 bases). The CDR3 consists of 15 residues. CDR1 and CDR2 (germline): SGDLS, YYNGEE. Trimming took off 3 bases at V and 4 bases at J, with 16 bases between the two ends. CDR3 in amino acids: CASSETGTLGYGYTF. The CDR3 DNA sequence: TGTGCCAGCAGCGAGACCGGGACCCTGGGCTATGGCTACACCTTC.